This T cell receptor beta chain was observed in a study of T cells in localized non-small cell lung cancer (dated by TCRdb to 2018 to 2021). In terms of the full investigation: The study analyzed T cell repertoires of about 230 early-stage NSCLC patients, comparing tumors and uninvolved tumor-adjacent lungs. The cohort consisted of around 250 treatment-naive NSCLC patients whose localized lung tumors had been resected. A mean age of around 66 years was recorded for the NSCLC patients, of whom around 120 were male and 90 to 110 were female.

V is reduced by 4 bases and J by 4 bases, leaving a spacing of 16 bases between them. The CDR3 has 14 amino acids, counting the end cysteine and phenylalanine. The DNA shown is the 42-base CDR3, in frame from base 1. CDR1 and CDR2 are read off the germline V gene as SQVTM and ANQGSEA. Two independent pathologists confirmed that the uninvolved adjacent lung, which was taken at least 2 cm from the tumor margin, was free of atypia. At diagnosis, tumor, uninvolved tumor-adjacent lung and peripheral blood were collected and then preserved as a mix of FFPE and fresh-frozen material. Here is what the overall study found, with its caveats: The highest T cell clonality was observed in uninvolved tumor-adjacent lung, where clonality exceeded that of tumor, suggesting that antigenic responses were more focused in uninvolved tumor-adjacent lung. A median of 57 of the top 100 tumor clones were detected in paired uninvolved adjacent lung, and 28 of these tumor clones were also found among the top 100 clones of the paired uninvolved adjacent lung. Longer overall survival was associated with higher blood T cell density, whereas shorter survival was associated with higher adjacent-lung clonality. Because multi-region sequencing of the tumors was not done, intratumor heterogeneity could not be ruled out. Since the design was exploratory, TCR variables were selected using unadjusted p-values with no false-discovery rate correction.

A remark on this clone: Its antigen target is currently unknown. No much larger clonotype is one base removed from it; base qualities were not supplied.

The immunoSEQ Assay was used to sequence TCR beta CDR3 regions from DNA. Turning to the authors' computational methods: T cell density was computed as TCR beta template counts normalized to usable DNA estimated by amplifying housekeeping genes. The preseqR package was used to estimate richness by extrapolating to 400,000 templates for PBMC samples and to 120,000 templates for tissue samples. Clonality was taken to be one minus Pielou's evenness. Differential abundance testing on productive amino-acid clonotypes, with a minimum total count of 5 and an alpha of 0.1, was used to identify tissue-enriched TCRs. Repertoire overlap between compartments was quantified with the Jaccard Index and Morisita Overlap Index. GLIPH grouped TCR beta CDR3s together with public tetramer-defined viral CDR3s, and a viral motif had to include at least three viral sequences and also show V-gene enrichment. TCRdb mirrors the immuneACCESS table, restricted to in-frame sequences. Some clones are absent from its copies; in checked studies, under half trace to an unresolved V gene, and the reason for the others is unknown. That table is the source of V, J and clone size, and D and trimming were worked out from the DNA. The sample table contains approximately 1,000 clones; only one count was recorded for about 20% of them. The ten top clones hold around 30% of the sample.

The sequence is built from TRBV29-1 and TRBJ2-5; tentative D gene TRBD2, with 6 bases matching. This TCR was sampled from a male donor aged 60 or over with stage I lung adenocarcinoma. The sequencing used normal lung tissue next to the tumor, collected before any cancer treatment. The bases read TGCAGCGTTGCCCTGCGGGGCTGGGGAGAGACCCAGTACTTC. Protein translation: CSVALRGWGETQYF. Full variable domain (CDR3 extended with the reference TRBV29-1 and TRBJ2-5 proteins): SAVISQKPSRDICQRGTSLTIQCQVDSQVTMMFWYRQQPGQSLTLIATANQGSEATYESGFVIDKFPISRPNLTFSTLTVSNMSPEDSSIYLCSVALRGWGETQYFGPGTRLLVL.